Each of the 22 T cell receptor beta chains below was sequenced from the same sample in a study of beta chain features in type 1 diabetes. Expressed TCRB transcripts were sequenced because the isolated RNA had all been reverse transcribed beforehand. Generated by immunoSEQ multiplex PCR, the TCRdb table keeps only in-frame clones and is missing some. The sample includes about 140,000 clones, over 8% of them seen just once. Sequencing was performed on central memory CD4+ T cells from blood. Receptor source: a woman between 40 and 50 years old in good health.

J is TRBJ2-6 and V is TRBV5-4; TRBD2 aligns across 15 bases. The CDR3 contains 18 residues. The V gene end was trimmed by 4 bases and the J gene end by 2 bases; junction bases not matched to a gene: 4. The V gene's germline CDR1 is SGHNT and CDR2 YYREEE (reference sequence). The CDR3 here is CASSPGLAGGTGANVLTF. CDR3 nucleotide sequence: TGTGCCAGCAGCCCGGGACTAGCGGGGGGAACTGGGGCCAACGTCCTGACTTTC.

Here the CDR3 DNA reads TGTGCCGTAAGGGGGGGGAGCACAGATACGCAGTATTTT. Translated: CAVRGGSTDTQYF. The gene calls are TRBV10-3 and TRBJ2-3; possibly TRBD2 for D (7 bases). Trimming shortened V by 11 bases and J by 0 bases, and 12 bases separated the two germline ends. Germline assignment: CDR1 ENHRY and CDR2 SYGVKD. This CDR3 is 13 amino acids long.

This clone was detected many times. The V gene is TRBV10-3, the J gene TRBJ1-4, with TRBD1 as a possible D gene (5 bases). Germline V gene lookup returns CDR1 ENHRY and CDR2 SYGVKD. The germline V and J ends were trimmed by 6 bases and 8 bases, with 13 bases remaining between them. This CDR3 has 13 amino acids. The CDR3 nucleotides are TGTGCCATCAGCTTCGACAGTCGCGAAAAACTGTTTTTT. Protein: CAISFDSREKLFF.

The table lists this clone with a few counts. The chain combines TRBV10-3 with TRBJ2-5; 8 bases are shared with TRBD2. Trimming cost V 5 bases and J 2 bases; bases outside gene matches: 4. Germline CDR1 and CDR2: ENHRY and SYGVKD. The CDR3 contains 14 residues. CDR3 nucleotide sequence: TGTGCCATCAGTCGTCGGGGGGGACAAGAGACCCAGTACTTC. Encoded protein: CAISRRGGQETQYF.

This clone showed up just a few times. The chain uses TRBV19 and TRBJ2-7, with TRBD1 as a possible D gene (6 bases). Germline-derived CDR1 and CDR2 are LNHDA and SQIVND (reference sequence). The V gene lost 4 bases and the J gene lost 3 bases, with 10 bases spanning the gap. This CDR3 comprises 13 residues. The CDR3 DNA sequence: TGTGCCAGTAGTAGGGACAATTTCTACGAGCAGTACTTC. This codes for CASSRDNFYEQYF.

The chain uses TRBV18 and TRBJ2-5, with TRBD2 matching over 8 bases. V dropped 2 bases and J dropped 4; count of bases not matched to a gene: 6. Germline-derived CDR1 and CDR2 are KGHSH and LQKENI. This CDR3 has 15 residues. DNA for the CDR3: TGTGCCAGCTCACCAACTTTAAGCGGGGGAGAGACCCAGTACTTC. Amino acids: CASSPTLSGGETQYF.

The chain carries TRBV2 and TRBJ1-1; D gene unclear. The CDR3 has 14 residues. Trimming took 1 base from V and 1 from J, leaving 7 bases between them. The germline V gene has CDR1 SNHLY and CDR2 FYNNEI. This chain's CDR3 is CASSEDSWNTEAFF. The CDR3 DNA sequence: TGTGCCAGCAGTGAAGACAGTTGGAACACTGAAGCTTTCTTT.

Many counts were recorded for this clone. This chain joins TRBV18 and TRBJ2-2; a weak D match, TRBD1 (6 bases). Trimming shortened V by 3 bases and J by 2 bases, and 13 bases separated the two germline ends. The CDR3 consists of 16 residues. Germline lookup yields CDR1 KGHSH and CDR2 LQKENI. In nucleotides, the CDR3 is TGTGCCAGCTCACCGCTCGGACAGCTCAACACCGGGGAGCTGTTTTTT. Its translation: CASSPLGQLNTGELFF.

The rearrangement links TRBV29-1 to TRBJ1-1; D gene unclear. The V end lost 4 bases, the J end lost 0 bases, and 9 bases lay between the germline ends. The CDR3 spans 13 residues. The germline V gene has CDR1 SQVTM and CDR2 ANQGSEA. The DNA for the CDR3 is TGCAGCGTTGGAAACAGCTTGAACACTGAAGCTTTCTTT. It codes for CSVGNSLNTEAFF.

In this sample, this clone turned up a few times. The chain recombines TRBV7-2 with TRBJ2-1; D may be TRBD2 (6 bases). V was cut by 2 bases and J by 4 bases, with 12 bases left in between. The CDR3 length is 15 residues. Germline V gene lookup returns CDR1 SGHTA and CDR2 FQGNSA. The CDR3 reads CASSLQLAEYNEQFF. The CDR3 coding sequence is TGTGCCAGCAGCTTACAATTAGCGGAGTACAATGAGCAGTTCTTC.

This clone was recorded a few times. This sequence joins TRBV11-2 and TRBJ2-5; 7 bases are shared with TRBD2. CDR3 length: 13 amino acids. CDR1 is SGHAT and CDR2 is FQNNGV in the germline V gene. The ends lost 8 bases at V and 2 bases at J; junction bases unmatched: 5. CDR3 bases: TGTGCCAGCGGGAGGGGACTACAAGAGACCCAGTACTTC. Encoded protein: CASGRGLQETQYF.

The chain uses TRBV9 and TRBJ2-2; D is perhaps TRBD2 (5 bases). Germline lookup yields CDR1 SGDLS and CDR2 YYNGEE. This CDR3 comprises 15 residues. V was cut by 1 base and J by 4 bases, with 11 bases left in between. This CDR3 reads CASSVSAAGTGELFF. As DNA, the CDR3 is TGTGCCAGCAGCGTATCGGCGGCGGGCACCGGGGAGCTGTTTTTT. The variable domain in full, completed from reference TRBV9 and TRBJ2-2, reads DSGVTQTPKHLITATGQRVTLRCSPRSGDLSVYWYQQSLDQGLQFLIQYYNGEERAKGNILERFSAQQFPDLHSELNLSSLELGDSALYFCASSVSAAGTGELFFGEGSRLTVL.

This clone has only a few counts. V usage is TRBV18 and J usage is TRBJ1-2; D is perhaps TRBD1 (6 bases). The V end lost 2 bases, the J end lost 9 bases, and 13 bases lay between the germline ends. The CDR3 has 13 residues. CDR1 is KGHSH and CDR2 is LQKENI in the germline V gene. As DNA, the CDR3 is TGTGCCAGCTCACCAGCCCCAGGGGCGAGCTACACCTTC. Protein: CASSPAPGASYTF.

V is TRBV5-4 and J is TRBJ2-5; 12 nucleotides agree with TRBD2. After removal of 3 bases from V and 5 bases from J, the junction contained 8 bases not matched to a gene. CDR1 is SGHNT and CDR2 is YYREEE in the germline V gene (reference sequence). This CDR3 spans 16 amino acids. The CDR3 spells CASSSRTSGDLETQYF. The CDR3 DNA sequence: TGTGCCAGCAGCTCCCGGACTAGCGGGGATTTGGAGACCCAGTACTTC.

This clone was seen more than once but under ten times. The chain is built from TRBV2 and TRBJ1-4, with no clear D. The CDR3 is 15 residues long. Germline V CDR1 and CDR2: SNHLY, FYNNEI. The germline V and J ends were trimmed by 6 bases and 3 bases, with 14 bases remaining between them. CDR3 residues: CASSPLGVANEKLFF. The CDR3 nucleotides read TGTGCCAGCAGCCCCCTGGGCGTAGCTAATGAAAAACTGTTTTTT.

Only a few counts were recorded for this clone. The chain joins TRBV2 to TRBJ1-5; tentatively, D is TRBD1 (5 bases). Germline V gives CDR1 SNHLY, CDR2 FYNNEI. CDR3 length equals 13 residues. V was cut by 8 bases and J by 3 bases, with 11 bases left in between. The CDR3 DNA is TGTGCCAGCGGAACAGGAGCCAATCAGCCCCAGCATTTT. Protein product: CASGTGANQPQHF.

This clone occurred a few times. The V and J genes are TRBV5-1 and TRBJ1-4; 8 nucleotides line up with TRBD1. CDR3 length: 15 amino acids. V dropped 2 bases and J dropped 7; count of bases not matched to a gene: 7. Germline V gene lookup returns CDR1 SGHRS and CDR2 YFSETQ. CDR3 nucleotide sequence: TGCGCCAGCAGCTTATCACAGGGGGTTGGTGAAAAACTGTTTTTT. This gives the protein CASSLSQGVGEKLFF.

V usage is TRBV5-1 and J usage is TRBJ2-3; 9 bases align to TRBD1. The germline V gene encodes CDR1 SGHRS and CDR2 YFSETQ. This CDR3 comprises 14 residues. After removal of 2 bases from V and 3 bases from J, the junction contained 1 base not matched to a gene. The CDR3 spells CASSLQGATDTQYF. CDR3 DNA sequence: TGCGCCAGCAGCTTACAGGGGGCGACAGATACGCAGTATTTT.

This clone was seen many times. The V gene is TRBV5-1, the J gene TRBJ2-7; TRBD1 matches 9 bases. V was clipped by 1 base and J by 3 bases; unmatched bases: 8. The CDR3 loop spans 16 amino acids. Germline V gives CDR1 SGHRS, CDR2 YFSETQ. The CDR3 nucleotides are TGCGCCAGCAGCTTGCTCCCGGGACAGGGAAACTACGAGCAGTACTTC. Its translation: CASSLLPGQGNYEQYF.

V gene TRBV6-5 combines with J gene TRBJ1-6; TRBD1 is a possible D gene (5 bases). The CDR3 consists of 15 residues. V lost 8 bases and J lost 9, with 20 bases in between. CDR1 and CDR2 (germline): MNHEY, SVGAGI. CDR3 nucleotide sequence: TGTGCCAGCTGCTCTGAGGGGAGGGGTAGTTCACCCCTCCACTTT. Translation: CASCSEGRGSSPLHF.

This clone appeared a few times. The chain recombines TRBV11-2 with TRBJ2-5; the match to TRBD2 covers 7 bases. The CDR3 contains 16 residues. Germline V gene lookup returns CDR1 SGHAT and CDR2 FQNNGV. With 5 bases clipped from V and 4 bases from J, the junction kept 13 bases outside the gene matches. The CDR3 nucleotides are TGTGCCAGCAGCCCTGGGCCAGCGGGGACCCGAGAGACCCAGTACTTC. Translation gives CASSPGPAGTRETQYF.

This clone was counted ten times or more. This rearrangement joins TRBV5-4 to TRBJ2-3; perhaps TRBD2 as D (6 bases). Trimming pared 0 bases from V and 1 base from J, leaving 21 bases between. CDR3 length equals 19 residues. Germline V gives CDR1 SGHNT, CDR2 YYREEE (reference sequence). CDR3 residues: CASSLGSGTSKSGTDTQYF. CDR3 DNA: TGTGCCAGCAGCTTGGGGTCCGGGACTTCCAAAAGCGGCACAGATACGCAGTATTTT.